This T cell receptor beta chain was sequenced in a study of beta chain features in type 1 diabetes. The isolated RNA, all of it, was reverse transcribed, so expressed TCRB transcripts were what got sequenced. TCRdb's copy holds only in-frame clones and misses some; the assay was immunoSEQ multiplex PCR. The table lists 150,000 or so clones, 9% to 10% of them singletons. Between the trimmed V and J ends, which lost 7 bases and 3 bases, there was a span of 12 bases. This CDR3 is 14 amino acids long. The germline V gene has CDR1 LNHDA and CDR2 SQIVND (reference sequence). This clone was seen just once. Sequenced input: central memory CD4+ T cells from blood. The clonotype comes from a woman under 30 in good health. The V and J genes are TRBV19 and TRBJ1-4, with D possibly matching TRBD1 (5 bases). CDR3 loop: CASTPGTSNEKLFF. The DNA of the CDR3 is TGTGCCAGTACCCCCGGGACTTCTAATGAAAAACTGTTTTTT.